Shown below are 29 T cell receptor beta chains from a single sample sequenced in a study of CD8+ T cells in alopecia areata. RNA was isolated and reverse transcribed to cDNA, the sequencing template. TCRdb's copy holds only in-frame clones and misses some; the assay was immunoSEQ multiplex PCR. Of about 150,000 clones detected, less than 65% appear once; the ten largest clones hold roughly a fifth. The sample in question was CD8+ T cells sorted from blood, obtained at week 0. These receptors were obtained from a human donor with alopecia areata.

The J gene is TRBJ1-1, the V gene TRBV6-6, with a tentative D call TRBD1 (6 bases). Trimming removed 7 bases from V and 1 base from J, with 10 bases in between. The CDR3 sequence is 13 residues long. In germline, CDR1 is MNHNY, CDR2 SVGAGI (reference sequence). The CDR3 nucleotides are TGTGCCAGCATTCAAGGGGGGAACACTGAAGCTTTCTTT. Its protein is CASIQGGNTEAFF.

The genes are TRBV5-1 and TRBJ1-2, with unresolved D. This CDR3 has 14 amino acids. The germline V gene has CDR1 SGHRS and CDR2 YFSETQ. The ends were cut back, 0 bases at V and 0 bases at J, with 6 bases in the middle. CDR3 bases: TGCGCCAGCAGCTTGGCCCCCTCTAACTATGGCTACACCTTC. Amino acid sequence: CASSLAPSNYGYTF. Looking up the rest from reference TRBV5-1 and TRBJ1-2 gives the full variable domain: KAGVTQTPRYLIKTRGQQVTLSCSPISGHRSVSWYQQTPGQGLQFLFEYFSETQRNKGNFPGRFSGRQFSNSRSEMNVSTLELGDSALYLCASSLAPSNYGYTFGSGTRLTVV.

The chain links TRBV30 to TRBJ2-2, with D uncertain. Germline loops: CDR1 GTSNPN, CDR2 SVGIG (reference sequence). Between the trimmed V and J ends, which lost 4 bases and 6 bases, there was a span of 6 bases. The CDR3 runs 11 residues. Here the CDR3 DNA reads TGTGCCTGGACATGGGCCGGGGAGCTGTTTTTT. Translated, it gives CAWTWAGELFF.

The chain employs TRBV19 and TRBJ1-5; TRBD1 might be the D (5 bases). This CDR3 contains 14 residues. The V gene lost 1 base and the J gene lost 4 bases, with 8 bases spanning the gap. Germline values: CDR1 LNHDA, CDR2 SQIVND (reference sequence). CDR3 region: CASSIGSGNQPQHF. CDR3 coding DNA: TGTGCCAGTAGTATAGGGTCAGGGAATCAGCCCCAGCATTTT.

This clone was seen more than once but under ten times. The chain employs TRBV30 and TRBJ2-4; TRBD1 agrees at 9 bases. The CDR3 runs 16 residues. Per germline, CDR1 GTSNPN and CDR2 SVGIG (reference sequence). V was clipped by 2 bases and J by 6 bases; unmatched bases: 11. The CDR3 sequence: CAWSPTDRGRSNIQYF. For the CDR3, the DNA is TGTGCCTGGAGTCCGACGGACAGGGGACGTTCAAACATTCAGTACTTC.

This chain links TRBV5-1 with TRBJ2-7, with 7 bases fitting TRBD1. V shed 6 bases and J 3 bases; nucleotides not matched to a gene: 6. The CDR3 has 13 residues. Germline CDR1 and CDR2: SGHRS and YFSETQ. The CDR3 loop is CASKGGSLYEQYF. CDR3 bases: TGCGCCAGCAAAGGGGGCAGTCTCTACGAGCAGTACTTC.

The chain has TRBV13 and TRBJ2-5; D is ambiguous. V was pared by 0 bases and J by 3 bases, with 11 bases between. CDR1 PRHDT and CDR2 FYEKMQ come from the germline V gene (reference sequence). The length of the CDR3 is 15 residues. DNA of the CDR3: TGTGCCAGCAGCTTAGGCCCAGGACGAAAAGAGACCCAGTACTTC. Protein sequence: CASSLGPGRKETQYF.

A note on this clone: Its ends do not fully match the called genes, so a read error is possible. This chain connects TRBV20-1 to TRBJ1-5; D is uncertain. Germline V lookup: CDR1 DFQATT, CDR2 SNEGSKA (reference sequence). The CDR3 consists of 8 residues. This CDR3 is CSAFPCYF. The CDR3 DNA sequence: TGCAGTGCCTTCCCCTGTTACTTT.

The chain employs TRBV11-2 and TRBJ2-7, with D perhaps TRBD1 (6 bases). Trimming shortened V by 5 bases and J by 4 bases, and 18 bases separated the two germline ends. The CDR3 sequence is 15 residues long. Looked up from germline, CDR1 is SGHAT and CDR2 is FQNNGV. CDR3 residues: CASSTTGSELYEQYF. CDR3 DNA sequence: TGTGCCAGCAGCACAACAGGGTCAGAACTTTACGAGCAGTACTTC.

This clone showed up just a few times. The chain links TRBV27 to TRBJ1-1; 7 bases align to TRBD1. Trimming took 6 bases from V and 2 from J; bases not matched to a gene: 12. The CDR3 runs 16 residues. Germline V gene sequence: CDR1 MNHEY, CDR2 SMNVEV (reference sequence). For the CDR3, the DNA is TGTGCCAGCAGCTCAACCACAGGGGTGGTAAACACTGAAGCTTTCTTT. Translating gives CASSSTTGVVNTEAFF.

The CDR3 protein is CATSSKTENQPQHF. The CDR3 DNA sequence: TGTGCCACCAGCAGCAAGACTGAAAATCAGCCCCAGCATTTT. V gene TRBV15 combines with J gene TRBJ1-5; D gene unclear. Germline V CDR1 and CDR2: LNHNV, YYDKDF (reference sequence). V was shortened by 3 bases and J by 4 bases, with 10 bases between the two germline ends. The CDR3 is 14 residues long.

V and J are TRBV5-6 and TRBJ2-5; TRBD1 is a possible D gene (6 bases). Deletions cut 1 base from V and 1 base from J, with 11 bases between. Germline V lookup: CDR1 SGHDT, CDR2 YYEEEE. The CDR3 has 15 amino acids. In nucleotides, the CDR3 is TGTGCCAGCAGCTTGAGGTACAGGGCCCAAGAGACCCAGTACTTC. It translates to CASSLRYRAQETQYF.

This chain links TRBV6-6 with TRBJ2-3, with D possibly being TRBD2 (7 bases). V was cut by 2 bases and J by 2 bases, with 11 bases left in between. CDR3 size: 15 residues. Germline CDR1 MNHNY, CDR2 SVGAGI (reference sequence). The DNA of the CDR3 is TGTGCCAGCAGTTACGCGGGGGCCACCACAGATACGCAGTATTTT. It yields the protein CASSYAGATTDTQYF.

CDR3 coding DNA: TGTGCCTGGAGGGCAGGGGGCGATGGCTACACCTTC. It yields the protein CAWRAGGDGYTF. The chain joins TRBV30 to TRBJ1-2; 8 nucleotides line up with TRBD1. The V gene's germline CDR1 is GTSNPN and CDR2 SVGIG (reference sequence). The CDR3 is 12 amino acids. V gave up 3 bases and J gave up 6 bases; unmatched junction bases: 3.

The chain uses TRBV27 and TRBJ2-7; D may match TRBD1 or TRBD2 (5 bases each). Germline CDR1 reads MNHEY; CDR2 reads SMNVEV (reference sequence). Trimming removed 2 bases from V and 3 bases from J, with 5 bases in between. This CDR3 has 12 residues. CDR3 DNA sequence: TGTGCCAGCAGTTTAGGGGGCTACGAGCAGTACTTC. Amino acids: CASSLGGYEQYF.

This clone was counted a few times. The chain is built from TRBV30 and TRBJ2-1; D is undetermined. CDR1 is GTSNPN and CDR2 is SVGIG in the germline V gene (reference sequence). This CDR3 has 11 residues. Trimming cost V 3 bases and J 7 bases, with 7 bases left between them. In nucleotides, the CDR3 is TGTGCCTGGAGGGTTGGGAATGAGCAGTTCTTC. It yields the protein CAWRVGNEQFF.

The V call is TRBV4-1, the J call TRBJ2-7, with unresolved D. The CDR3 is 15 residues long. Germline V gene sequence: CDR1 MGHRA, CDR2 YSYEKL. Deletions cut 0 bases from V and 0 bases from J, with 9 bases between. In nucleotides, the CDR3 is TGCGCCAGCAGCCAAGATCAAACAGACTCCTACGAGCAGTACTTC. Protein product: CASSQDQTDSYEQYF.

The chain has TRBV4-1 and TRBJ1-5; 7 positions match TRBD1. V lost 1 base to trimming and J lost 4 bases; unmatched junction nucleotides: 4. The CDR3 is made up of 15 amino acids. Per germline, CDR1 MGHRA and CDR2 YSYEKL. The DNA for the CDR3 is TGCGCCAGCAGCCAAGGGCAGGGGGGGAATCAGCCCCAGCATTTT. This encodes CASSQGQGGNQPQHF.

The CDR3 DNA is TGTGCCAGCAGTTACCCGGGGAGCTACGAGCAGTACTTC. Translated, it gives CASSYPGSYEQYF. The chain links TRBV6-5 to TRBJ2-7; possibly TRBD2 for D (5 bases). CDR3 length: 13 residues. Trimming cost V 2 bases and J 3 bases, with 8 bases left between them. From germline, CDR1 is MNHEY and CDR2 SVGAGI.

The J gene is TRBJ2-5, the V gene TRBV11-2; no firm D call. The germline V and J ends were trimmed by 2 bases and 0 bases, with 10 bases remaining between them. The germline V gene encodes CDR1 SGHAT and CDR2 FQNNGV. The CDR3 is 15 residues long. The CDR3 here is CASSLNRQYQETQYF. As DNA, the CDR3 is TGTGCCAGCAGCTTAAATAGGCAATACCAAGAGACCCAGTACTTC.

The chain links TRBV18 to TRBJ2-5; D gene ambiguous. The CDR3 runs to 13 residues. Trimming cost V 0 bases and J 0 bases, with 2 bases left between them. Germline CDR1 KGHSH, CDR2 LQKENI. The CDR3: CASSPPDQETQYF. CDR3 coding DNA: TGTGCCAGCTCACCACCGGACCAAGAGACCCAGTACTTC.

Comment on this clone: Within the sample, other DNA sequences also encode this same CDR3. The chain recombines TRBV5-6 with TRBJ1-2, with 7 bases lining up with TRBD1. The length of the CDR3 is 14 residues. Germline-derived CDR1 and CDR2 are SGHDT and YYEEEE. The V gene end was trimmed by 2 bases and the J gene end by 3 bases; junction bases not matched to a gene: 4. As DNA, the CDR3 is TGTGCCAGCAGCTTTCGCACAGGGGACTATGGCTACACCTTC. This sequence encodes CASSFRTGDYGYTF.

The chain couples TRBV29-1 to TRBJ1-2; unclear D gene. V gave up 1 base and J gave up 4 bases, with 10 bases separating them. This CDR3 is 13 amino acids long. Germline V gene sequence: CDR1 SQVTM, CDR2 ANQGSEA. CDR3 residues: CSVEGGGPYGYTF. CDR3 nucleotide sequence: TGCAGCGTTGAAGGAGGTGGACCCTATGGCTACACCTTC.

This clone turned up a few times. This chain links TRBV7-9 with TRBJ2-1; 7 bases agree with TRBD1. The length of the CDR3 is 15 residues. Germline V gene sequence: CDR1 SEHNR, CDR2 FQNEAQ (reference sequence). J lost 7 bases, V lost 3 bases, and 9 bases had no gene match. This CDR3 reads CASSFSNRGTNEQFF. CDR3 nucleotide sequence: TGTGCCAGCAGCTTCTCAAACAGGGGAACGAATGAGCAGTTCTTC.

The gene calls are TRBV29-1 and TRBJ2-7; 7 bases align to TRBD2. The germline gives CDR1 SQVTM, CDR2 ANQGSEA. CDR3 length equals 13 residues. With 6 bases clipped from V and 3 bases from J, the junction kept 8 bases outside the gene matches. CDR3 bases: TGCAGCGTCACGGGGGGTTTAGGCTACGAGCAGTACTTC. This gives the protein CSVTGGLGYEQYF.

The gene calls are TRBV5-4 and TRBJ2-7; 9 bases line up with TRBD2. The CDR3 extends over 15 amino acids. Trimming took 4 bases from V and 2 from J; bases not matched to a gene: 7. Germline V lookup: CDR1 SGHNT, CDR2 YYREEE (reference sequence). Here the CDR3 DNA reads TGTGCCAGCAGCGGAATTGCGGGGGGGCCCTACGAGCAGTACTTC. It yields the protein CASSGIAGGPYEQYF.

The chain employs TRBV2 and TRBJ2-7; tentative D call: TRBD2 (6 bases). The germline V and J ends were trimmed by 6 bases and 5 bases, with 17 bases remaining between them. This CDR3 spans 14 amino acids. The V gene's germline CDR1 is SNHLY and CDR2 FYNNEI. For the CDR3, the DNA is TGTGCCAGCAGCCCACTCACGGGAGTCGACGAGCAGTACTTC. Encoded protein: CASSPLTGVDEQYF.

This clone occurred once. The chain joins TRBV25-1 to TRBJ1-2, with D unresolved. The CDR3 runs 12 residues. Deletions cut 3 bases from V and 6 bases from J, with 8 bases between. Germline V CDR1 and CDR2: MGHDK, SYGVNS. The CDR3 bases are TGTGCCAGCAGTGATGAGGAGAATGGCTACACCTTC. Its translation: CASSDEENGYTF.

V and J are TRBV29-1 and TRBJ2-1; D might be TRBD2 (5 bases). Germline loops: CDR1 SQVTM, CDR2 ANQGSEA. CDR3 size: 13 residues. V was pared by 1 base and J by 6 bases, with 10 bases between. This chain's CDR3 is CSVEGREGNEQFF. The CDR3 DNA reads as TGCAGCGTTGAAGGTCGTGAGGGCAATGAGCAGTTCTTC.